This entry describes one TCR beta chain. Its target is unknown. The data were taken from a study of beta chain features in type 1 diabetes. Study-wide findings and caveats: All four CD4+ subsets of Type 1 diabetes patients contained TCRB CDR3s that were moderately but significantly shorter. More deletions and fewer insertions at VDJ junctions were found in patients with type 1 diabetes.

Germline CDR1 and CDR2: LGHNA and YSLEER. V lost 4 bases to trimming and J lost 3 bases, with 12 bases between them. This CDR3 has 15 residues. All of the isolated RNA was reverse transcribed, so expressed TCRB transcripts were sequenced. The repertoire was sequenced with immunoSEQ multiplex PCR; TCRdb's copy has only in-frame clones and lacks some. This sample has 140,000 or so clones, with about 9.4% found just once. Input material: naive CD4+ T cells from blood. The chain uses TRBV4-3 and TRBJ1-4, with a weak D call TRBD1 (5 bases). This TCR derives from a man aged 18 to 35 in good health. The CDR3 DNA is TGCGCCAGCAGCCTCGAAGGGGTGGCTAATGAAAAACTGTTTTTT. This codes for CASSLEGVANEKLFF.